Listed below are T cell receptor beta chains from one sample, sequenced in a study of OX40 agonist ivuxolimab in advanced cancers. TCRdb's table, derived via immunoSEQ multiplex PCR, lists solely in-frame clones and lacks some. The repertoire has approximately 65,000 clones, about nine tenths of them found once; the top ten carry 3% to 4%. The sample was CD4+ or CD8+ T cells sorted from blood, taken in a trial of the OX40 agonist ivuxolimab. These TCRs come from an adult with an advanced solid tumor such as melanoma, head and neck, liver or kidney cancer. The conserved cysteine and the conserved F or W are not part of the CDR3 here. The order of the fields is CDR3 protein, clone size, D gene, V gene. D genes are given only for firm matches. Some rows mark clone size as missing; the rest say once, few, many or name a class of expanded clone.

CDR3aa: ASSGSLPTYEQY
abundance: -
d_gene: -
v_gene: TRBV6-1

CDR3aa: ASSAGLAGGRETQY
abundance: -
d_gene: TRBD2
v_gene: TRBV5-1

CDR3aa: ASTEQGSSYEQY
abundance: -
d_gene: -
v_gene: TRBV19

CDR3aa: ASSLSGYEQF
abundance: -
d_gene: -
v_gene: TRBV7-2

CDR3aa: AISESRLAGYEQY
abundance: -
d_gene: TRBD2
v_gene: TRBV10-3

CDR3aa: ASSRDPRDTEAF
abundance: -
d_gene: -
v_gene: TRBV18

CDR3aa: ASSTQDRGANTGELF
abundance: -
d_gene: TRBD1
v_gene: TRBV18

CDR3aa: ASGSEWAGTEAF
abundance: -
d_gene: -
v_gene: TRBV12-5

CDR3aa: ASSPSIAHTDTQY
abundance: -
d_gene: -
v_gene: TRBV9

CDR3aa: ASSTPGQSDEQY
abundance: -
d_gene: TRBD1
v_gene: TRBV28

CDR3aa: ASSLASGNYEQY
abundance: -
d_gene: TRBD2
v_gene: TRBV5-1

CDR3aa: ASRLRTGGLGSNQPQH
abundance: -
d_gene: TRBD1
v_gene: TRBV28

CDR3aa: ASSPTWKDEQF
abundance: -
d_gene: -
v_gene: TRBV27

CDR3aa: ASRLASSTDTQY
abundance: -
d_gene: -
v_gene: TRBV18

CDR3aa: ASGLNSPLH
abundance: once
d_gene: -
v_gene: TRBV28

CDR3aa: ASSMRQGAYQPQH
abundance: -
d_gene: TRBD1
v_gene: TRBV19

CDR3aa: ASSRAGLAGEETQY
abundance: -
d_gene: TRBD2
v_gene: TRBV7-8

CDR3aa: ASTSLYAGSLGQY
abundance: -
d_gene: -
v_gene: TRBV28

CDR3aa: ASGRVSGTPGKQY
abundance: -
d_gene: -
v_gene: TRBV12-5

CDR3aa: ASRRGTTSYEQY
abundance: -
d_gene: -
v_gene: TRBV2

CDR3aa: ASSEFDYITEAF
abundance: -
d_gene: -
v_gene: TRBV6-5

CDR3aa: ASSLQGVVAGGWDEQF
abundance: -
d_gene: TRBD2
v_gene: TRBV4-1

CDR3aa: ASSFALSGRTYEQY
abundance: -
d_gene: TRBD2
v_gene: TRBV7-2

CDR3aa: ASSILMNTEAF
abundance: -
d_gene: -
v_gene: TRBV19

CDR3aa: ASSGTTPYNEQF
abundance: -
d_gene: -
v_gene: TRBV7-2